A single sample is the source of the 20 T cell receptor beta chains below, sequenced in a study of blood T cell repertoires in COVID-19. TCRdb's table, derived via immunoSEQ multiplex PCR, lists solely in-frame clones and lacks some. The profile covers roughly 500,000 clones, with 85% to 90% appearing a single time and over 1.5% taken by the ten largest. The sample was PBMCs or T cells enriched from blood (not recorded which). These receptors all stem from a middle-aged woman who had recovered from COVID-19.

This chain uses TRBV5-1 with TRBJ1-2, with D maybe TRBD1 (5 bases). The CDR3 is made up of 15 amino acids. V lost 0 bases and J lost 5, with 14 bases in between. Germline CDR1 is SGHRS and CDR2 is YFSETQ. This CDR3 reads CASSLGGTPGYGYTF. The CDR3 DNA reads TGCGCCAGCAGCTTGGGGGGCACACCAGGGTATGGCTACACCTTC.

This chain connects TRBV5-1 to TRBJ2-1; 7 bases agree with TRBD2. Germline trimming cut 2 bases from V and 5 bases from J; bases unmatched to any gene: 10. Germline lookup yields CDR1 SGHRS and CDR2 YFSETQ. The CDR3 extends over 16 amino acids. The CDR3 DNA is TGCGCCAGCAGCTTCGCGGGCGGGAGTATGAACAATGAGCAGTTCTTC. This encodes CASSFAGGSMNNEQFF.

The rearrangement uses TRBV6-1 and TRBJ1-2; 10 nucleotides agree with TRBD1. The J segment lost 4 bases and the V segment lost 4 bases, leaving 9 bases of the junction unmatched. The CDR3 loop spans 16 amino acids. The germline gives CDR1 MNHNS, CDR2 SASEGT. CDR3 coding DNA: TGTGCCAGCAGTGCCGGGACAGGGGTTTCGGGCTATGGCTACACCTTC. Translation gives CASSAGTGVSGYGYTF.

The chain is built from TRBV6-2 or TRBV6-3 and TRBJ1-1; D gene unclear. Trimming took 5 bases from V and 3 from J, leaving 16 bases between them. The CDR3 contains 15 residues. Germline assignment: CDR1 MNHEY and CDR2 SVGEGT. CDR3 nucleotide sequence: TGTGCCAGCAGTCTACTCGGGAATGGGGACACTGAAGCTTTCTTT. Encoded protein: CASSLLGNGDTEAFF.

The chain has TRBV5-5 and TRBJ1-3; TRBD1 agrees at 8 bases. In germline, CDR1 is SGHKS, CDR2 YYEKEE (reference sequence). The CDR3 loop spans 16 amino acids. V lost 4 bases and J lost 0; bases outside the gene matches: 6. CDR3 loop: CASSRTGRSSGNTIYF. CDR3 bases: TGTGCCAGCAGCAGGACAGGGAGGAGCTCTGGAAACACCATATATTTT.

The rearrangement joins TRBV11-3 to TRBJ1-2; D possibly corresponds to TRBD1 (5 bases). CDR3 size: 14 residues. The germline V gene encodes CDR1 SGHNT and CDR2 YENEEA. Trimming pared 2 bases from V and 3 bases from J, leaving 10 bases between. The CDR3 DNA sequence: TGTGCCAGCAGCTTACTCCAGGGCGACTATGGCTACACCTTC. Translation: CASSLLQGDYGYTF.

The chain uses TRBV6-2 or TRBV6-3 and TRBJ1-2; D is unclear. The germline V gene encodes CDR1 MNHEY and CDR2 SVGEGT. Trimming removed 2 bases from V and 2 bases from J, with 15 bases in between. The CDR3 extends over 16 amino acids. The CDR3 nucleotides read TGTGCCAGCAGTTACGTATATACAGAGATGAACTATGGCTACACCTTC. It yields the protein CASSYVYTEMNYGYTF.

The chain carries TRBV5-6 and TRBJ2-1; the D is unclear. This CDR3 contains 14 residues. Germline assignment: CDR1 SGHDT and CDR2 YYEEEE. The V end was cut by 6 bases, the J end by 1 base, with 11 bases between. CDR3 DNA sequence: TGTGCCAGCACCTTTACACCGTCCTACAATGAGCAGTTCTTC. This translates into CASTFTPSYNEQFF. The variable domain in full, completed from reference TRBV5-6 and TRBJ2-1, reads DAGVTQSPTHLIKTRGQQVTLRCSPKSGHDTVSWYQQALGQGPQFIFQYYEEEERQRGNFPDRFSGHQFPNYSSELNVNALLLGDSALYLCASTFTPSYNEQFFGPGTRLTVL.

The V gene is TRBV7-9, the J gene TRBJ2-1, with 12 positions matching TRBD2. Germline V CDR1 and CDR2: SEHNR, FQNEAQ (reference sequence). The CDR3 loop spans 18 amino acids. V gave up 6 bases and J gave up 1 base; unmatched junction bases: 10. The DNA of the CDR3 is TGTGCCAGCAGTCAGTGGACCGGACTAGCGGGGTCCTACAATGAGCAGTTCTTC. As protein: CASSQWTGLAGSYNEQFF.

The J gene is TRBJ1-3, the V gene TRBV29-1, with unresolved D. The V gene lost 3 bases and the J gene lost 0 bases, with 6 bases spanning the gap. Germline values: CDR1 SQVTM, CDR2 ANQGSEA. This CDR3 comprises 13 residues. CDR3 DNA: TGCAGCGTTGATCTACTCTCTGGAAACACCATATATTTT. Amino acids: CSVDLLSGNTIYF. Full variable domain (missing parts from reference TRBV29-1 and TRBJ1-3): SAVISQKPSRDICQRGTSLTIQCQVDSQVTMMFWYRQQPGQSLTLIATANQGSEATYESGFVIDKFPISRPNLTFSTLTVSNMSPEDSSIYLCSVDLLSGNTIYFGEGSWLTVV.

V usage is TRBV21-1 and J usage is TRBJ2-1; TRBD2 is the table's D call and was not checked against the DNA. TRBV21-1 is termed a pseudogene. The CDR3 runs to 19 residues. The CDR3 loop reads CASKTSGTSGRAKGNEQFF. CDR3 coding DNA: TGTGCCAGCAAAACGTCCGGGACTAGCGGGAGGGCAAAGGGAAATGAGCAGTTCTTC.

Here the CDR3 reads CASREQGLVNEQFF. CDR3 DNA: TGCGCCAGCAGGGAACAGGGTCTAGTCAATGAGCAGTTCTTC. The chain couples TRBV5-1 to TRBJ2-1; a possible D gene is TRBD1 (6 bases). CDR3 length: 14 residues. V lost 5 bases and J lost 6, with 15 bases in between. Germline CDR1 is SGHRS and CDR2 is YFSETQ.

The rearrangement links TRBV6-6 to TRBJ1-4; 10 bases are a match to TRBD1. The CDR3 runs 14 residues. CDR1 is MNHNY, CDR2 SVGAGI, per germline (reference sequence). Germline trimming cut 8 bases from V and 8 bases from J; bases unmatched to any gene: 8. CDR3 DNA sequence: TGTGCCAGCCGTACCGGGACAGGGGCCGAAAAACTGTTTTTT. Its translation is CASRTGTGAEKLFF.

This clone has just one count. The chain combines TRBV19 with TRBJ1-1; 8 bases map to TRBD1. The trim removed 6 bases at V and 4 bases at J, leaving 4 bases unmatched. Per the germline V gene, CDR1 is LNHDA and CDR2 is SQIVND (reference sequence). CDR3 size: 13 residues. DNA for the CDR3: TGTGCCAGTAGCTTAACAGGGGGCACTGAAGCTTTCTTT. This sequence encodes CASSLTGGTEAFF. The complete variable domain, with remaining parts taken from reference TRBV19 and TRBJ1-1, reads DGGITQSPKYLFRKEGQNVTLSCEQNLNHDAMYWYRQDPGQGLRLIYYSQIVNDFQKGDIAEGYSVSREKKESFPLTVTSAQKNPTAFYLCASSLTGGTEAFFGQGTRLTVV.

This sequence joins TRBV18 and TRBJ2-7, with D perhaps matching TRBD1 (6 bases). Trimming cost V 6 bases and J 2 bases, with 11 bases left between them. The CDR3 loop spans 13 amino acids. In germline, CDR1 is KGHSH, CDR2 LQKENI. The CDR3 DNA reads TGTGCCAGCTCCACAGGGAATCCCTACGAGCAGTACTTC. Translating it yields CASSTGNPYEQYF.

The CDR3 region is CASTLNSDTEAFF. In nucleotides, the CDR3 is TGTGCCAGCACCCTTAACTCGGACACTGAAGCTTTCTTT. The chain combines TRBV7-9 with TRBJ1-1; D is ambiguous. Germline V gene sequence: CDR1 SEHNR, CDR2 FQNEAQ (reference sequence). V gave up 7 bases and J gave up 3 bases, with 12 bases separating them. This CDR3 contains 13 residues. The complete variable domain, with remaining parts taken from reference TRBV7-9 and TRBJ1-1, reads DTGVSQNPRHKITKRGQNVTFRCDPISEHNRLYWYRQTLGQGPEFLTYFQNEAQLEKSRLLSDRFSAERPKGSFSTLEIQRTEQGDSAMYLCASTLNSDTEAFFGQGTRLTVV.

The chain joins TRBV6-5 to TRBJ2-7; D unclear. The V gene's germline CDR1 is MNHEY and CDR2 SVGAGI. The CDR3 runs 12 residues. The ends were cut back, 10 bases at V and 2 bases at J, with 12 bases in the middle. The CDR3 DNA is TGTGCCACCTCGAGGCAGACCTACGAGCAGTACTTC. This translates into CATSRQTYEQYF.

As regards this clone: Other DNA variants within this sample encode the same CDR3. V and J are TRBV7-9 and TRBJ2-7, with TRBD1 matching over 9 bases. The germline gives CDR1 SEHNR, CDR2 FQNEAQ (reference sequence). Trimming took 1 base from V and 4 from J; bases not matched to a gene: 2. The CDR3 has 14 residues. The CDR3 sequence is CASSLGTGAYEQYF. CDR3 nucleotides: TGTGCCAGCAGCTTAGGGACAGGGGCATACGAGCAGTACTTC.

DNA of the CDR3: TGTGCCAGCAGCCAAGACAGGGGTTTGCGTGGCTACACCTTC. Amino acids: CASSQDRGLRGYTF. V gene TRBV6-5 combines with J gene TRBJ1-2, with TRBD1 matching over 8 bases. Germline V gives CDR1 MNHEY, CDR2 SVGAGI. J was trimmed by 7 bases and V by 6 bases; bases with no gene match: 10. The CDR3 runs 14 residues.

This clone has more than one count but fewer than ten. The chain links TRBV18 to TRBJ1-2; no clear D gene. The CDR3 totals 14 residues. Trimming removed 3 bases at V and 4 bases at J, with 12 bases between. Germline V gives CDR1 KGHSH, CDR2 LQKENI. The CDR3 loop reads CASSPQREGYGYTF. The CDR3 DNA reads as TGTGCCAGCTCACCCCAGAGAGAGGGCTATGGCTACACCTTC.